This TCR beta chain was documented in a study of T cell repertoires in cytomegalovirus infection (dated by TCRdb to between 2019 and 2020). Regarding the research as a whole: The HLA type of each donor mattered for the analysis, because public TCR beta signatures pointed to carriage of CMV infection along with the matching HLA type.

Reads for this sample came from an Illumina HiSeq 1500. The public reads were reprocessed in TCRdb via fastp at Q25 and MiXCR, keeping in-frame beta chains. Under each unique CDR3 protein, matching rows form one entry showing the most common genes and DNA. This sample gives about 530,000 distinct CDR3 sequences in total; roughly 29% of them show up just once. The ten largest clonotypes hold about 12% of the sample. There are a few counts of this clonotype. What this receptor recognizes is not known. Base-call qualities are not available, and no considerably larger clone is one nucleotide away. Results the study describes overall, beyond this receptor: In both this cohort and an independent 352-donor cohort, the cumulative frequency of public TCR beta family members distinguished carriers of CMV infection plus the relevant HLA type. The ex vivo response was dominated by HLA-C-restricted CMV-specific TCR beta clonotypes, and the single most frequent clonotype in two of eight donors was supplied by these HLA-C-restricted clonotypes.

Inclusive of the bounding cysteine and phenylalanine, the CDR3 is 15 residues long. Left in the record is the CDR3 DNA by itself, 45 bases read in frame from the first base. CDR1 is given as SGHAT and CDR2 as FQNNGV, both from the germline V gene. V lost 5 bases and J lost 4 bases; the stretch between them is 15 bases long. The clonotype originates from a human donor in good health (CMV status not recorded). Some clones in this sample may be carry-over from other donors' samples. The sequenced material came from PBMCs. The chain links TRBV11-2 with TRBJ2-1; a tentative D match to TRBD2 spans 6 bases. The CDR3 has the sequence CASSPEGGRYNEQFF. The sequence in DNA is TGTGCCAGCAGCCCAGAGGGAGGTAGATACAATGAGCAGTTCTTC.